These T cell receptor beta chains were read from a single sample in a study of T cell responses to AZD1222 COVID-19 vaccine. Measured with immunoSEQ multiplex PCR; TCRdb has only the in-frame clones, and not every one. The profile shows fewer than 200,000 clones, roughly 90% of them singletons. The sample in question was peripheral blood, obtained 28 days after the second AZD1222 dose. The receptor set was obtained from an adult who received the AZD1222 COVID-19 vaccine. Each CDR3 is given with its conserved first and last residue. A D gene is named only where the DNA matches it firmly.

TRBD1	TRBJ1-6	TRBV9	CASSVEERQGISPLHF
TRBD2	TRBJ2-5	TRBV5-6	CASSLARSSGGARETQYF
TRBD2	TRBJ2-5	TRBV9	CASSPGGETQYF
-	TRBJ2-5	TRBV12-5	CASGLRDGETQYF
TRBD2	TRBJ2-5	TRBV5-1	CASSAGLVTETQYF
TRBD1	TRBJ1-2	TRBV5-6	CASSSFRDSYYGYTF
-	TRBJ1-1	TRBV5-4	CASSLGGASTEAFF
-	TRBJ1-3	TRBV6-5	CATRTFSGNTIYF
TRBD2	TRBJ2-7	TRBV4-1	CASSPQPGLAYEQYF
-	TRBJ2-2	TRBV7-9	CASSFPGGLPNTGELFF
-	TRBJ1-1	TRBV10-1	CASSDGGAENTEAFF
-	TRBJ1-6	TRBV5-1	CASSWGRTGSYVYNSPLHF
-	TRBJ2-5	TRBV5-1	CASSKADSLVQETQYF
-	TRBJ1-2	TRBV3-1/TRBV3-2	CASSQGFLGYTF
-	TRBJ1-2	TRBV15	CATSRDVPGFGYTF
TRBD2	TRBJ2-2	TRBV11-2	CASSYITPGLAFTGELFF
-	TRBJ1-1	TRBV12-3/TRBV12-4	CASTAMGNTEAFF
TRBD1	TRBJ2-2	TRBV6-6	CASSRDRVLTGELFF
-	TRBJ1-1	TRBV5-1	CASSLDGVVTEAFF
-	TRBJ1-1	TRBV19	CASSIWEGTEAFF
-	TRBJ2-1	TRBV6-1	CASSEASEYNEQFF
-	TRBJ1-1	TRBV2	CASRADNLYRTEAFF
-	TRBJ2-1	TRBV7-2	CASSSQSGEQFF
-	TRBJ2-1	TRBV4-3	CASSQESVGVYNEQFF
-	TRBJ1-5	TRBV19	CASSIVGRSNQPQHF
TRBD2	TRBJ2-1	TRBV5-1	CASSLDPSGTKNEQFF
TRBD2	TRBJ2-1	TRBV7-2	CASSLEVGGANEQFF
TRBD1	TRBJ1-1	TRBV12-5	CASGPDRANTEAFF
-	TRBJ1-2	TRBV3-1/TRBV3-2	CASSPRVGGYTF
-	TRBJ1-1	TRBV25-1	CASSSTVTNTEAFF
-	TRBJ1-5	TRBV7-6	CASSLESRPREINQPQHF
-	TRBJ1-5	TRBV5-1	CASRAGGSSNQPQHF
-	TRBJ1-6	TRBV4-3	CASSQDLAYSPLHF
-	TRBJ1-1	TRBV30	CAWSVLRASAFF
-	TRBJ1-5	TRBV11-3	CASSPTWDINQPQHF
-	TRBJ1-5	TRBV7-2	CASSLAVAVNQPQHF
TRBD2	TRBJ2-1	TRBV6-5	CASSPQRGSYNEQFF
-	TRBJ1-1	TRBV12-3/TRBV12-4	CASSFRLNTEAFF
-	TRBJ1-1	TRBV6-5	CASSLSMNTEAFF
-	TRBJ2-7	TRBV6-5	CASSYEGTMSYEQYF
-	TRBJ1-6	TRBV30	CAWSGEAAAPLHF
-	TRBJ1-1	TRBV3-1/TRBV3-2	CASSRRSNIPNTEAFF
-	TRBJ1-2	TRBV7-6	CASSLEFGVNYGYTF
-	TRBJ2-7	TRBV2	CASSPIDEQYF
TRBD1	TRBJ1-1	TRBV3-1/TRBV3-2	CASSQRDRSYTEAFF
TRBD1	TRBJ1-1	TRBV11-2	CASSPRGQGRTEAFF
TRBD2	TRBJ2-2	TRBV6-2/TRBV6-3	CASSTSGGRTGELFF
-	TRBJ2-2	TRBV7-2	CASSPLASNTGELFF
TRBD1	TRBJ1-1	TRBV7-2	CASTQDRENTEAFF
-	TRBJ1-5	TRBV15	CATSRDRGRGGQPQHF
TRBD1	TRBJ1-2	TRBV3-1/TRBV3-2	CASSRTGQGNMGYTF
TRBD2	TRBJ2-5	TRBV30	CAWGTSGFKTQYF
-	TRBJ2-1	TRBV27	CASSLIQGPYNEQFF